This T cell receptor (beta chain) was sequenced during a study of CD8+CD57+ T cells in acquired aplastic anemia (dated by TCRdb to 2016 to 2018). Study-level background: DNA extracted from sorted CD4+ and CD8+ cells had a mean of approximately 3.3 ug, with a range of roughly 0.2 to 30 ug. A CD8+CD57+ expansion meant a frequency higher than the mean frequency seen in healthy subjects.

TCR beta VDJ combination and CDR3 sequence profiling used genomic DNA as the template. An Illumina HiSeq 2000 was used for TCR repertoire sequencing. The study's own analysis went as follows. TRBV/TRBJ rearrangement plots, CDR3 size and DJ length profiles, and Simpson's diversity index were used to evaluate the repertoires. Whichever DNA sequence was most abundant in the deep sequencing data was defined as the immunodominant clone. CDR3 amino acid sequences were checked for sharing between subjects and were compared against published repertoires and the VDJdb database. TCRdb itself trimmed the public reads at Q25 with fastp, ran MiXCR and retained productive beta chains. Here each entry gathers all rows of one CDR3 protein and keeps the most common genes and DNA. It is TCRdb's table, rather than the study itself, that gives the V and J calls and clone size. In this sample the table shows roughly 100,000 distinct CDR3 sequences, 55% to 80% of which occur a single time. About 60% of the sample lies in the top ten.

What the research found in general, with its limitations: Twenty-nine CD8+ CDR3 sequences were found in both patients and controls but appeared to be highly expressed in patients and within the immunodominant clones of the patients. Between patients and healthy controls, no significant difference in CD8+ Simpson's diversity was found (P=0.060).

Patients chosen for sequencing had shown expansion of CD8+CD57+ cells by flow cytometry. Every patient had severe acquired aplastic anemia, diagnosed using the International Study of Aplastic Anemia and Agranulocytosis and Camitta criteria. At the time blood was sampled, none of the patients had received any therapy. The study deep-sequenced TCR repertoires of sorted CD4+ and CD8+ blood T cells from severe aplastic anemia patients and healthy subjects. Patients were enrolled in the USA under clinicaltrials.gov protocols 00001620, 01623167, 00001397, 00071045, 00081523 and 00961064. Ficoll-Paque density gradient centrifugation was used to isolate peripheral blood mononuclear cells. Before DNA extraction, CD4+ and CD8+ T cells were sorted with FACS or magnetic beads. Remarks on this clonotype: No cognate antigen has been identified for it. There are no base qualities to consult, and no much larger clone falls within one base.

Trimming takes 0 bases from V and 10 bases from J, and the germline ends sit 7 bases apart. Sequences SGHVS (CDR1) and FQNEAQ (CDR2) are obtained from the germline V gene. Reading from cysteine to phenylalanine, the CDR3 counts 12 amino acids. Left in the record is the CDR3 DNA by itself, 36 bases read in frame from the first base. In this chain, TRBV7-8 is recombined with TRBJ2-1; the D gene is unclear. Material: sorted CD4+, CD8+, or CD8+CD57+ T cells (not recorded which) from PBMCs. The clonotype was recovered from a human donor with aplastic anemia. For the CDR3, the sequence is CASSLAPTEQFF. In nucleotides, the sequence is TGTGCCAGCAGCTTAGCGCCTACCGAGCAGTTCTTC.